This T cell receptor beta chain originates from a study of cytomegalovirus exposure and HLA in healthy donors. Findings of the study overall: According to reports, the classifier identified cytomegalovirus status with high specificity and sensitivity. In vitro, three CMV-associated chains proved specific for CMV antigens. Listed as cytomegalovirus-associated were about 160 TCR beta chains. Subsequent analysis revealed that first-cohort TCR clusters tended to co-occur in the 120 or so validation repertoires.

J lost 0 bases, V lost 4 bases, and 9 bases had no gene match. The CDR3 has 17 amino acids. Germline CDR1 reads SGDLS; CDR2 reads YYNGEE. Comment on this clone: No antigen is known for it.

TCRdb keeps only in-frame clones here, not all; method: immunoSEQ multiplex PCR. Found here are 100,000 to 120,000 clones, more than 75% of them singletons; the top ten hold approximately 1.4%. Specimen: PBMCs. This TCR was sampled from a woman between 25 and 40 years old in good health and CMV-seropositive. The chain carries TRBV9 and TRBJ2-1; 8 bases agree with TRBD1. The CDR3 DNA is TGTGCCAGCAGCCCACGGACAGGGACCAGCTCCTACAATGAGCAGTTCTTC. This translates into CASSPRTGTSSYNEQFF.